The clone carrying this T cell receptor beta chain was recorded many times. MiXCR, run by TCRdb on the 5' RACE reads, gives a single entry per CDR3 protein. The repertoire holds 25,000 to 30,000 distinct CDR3 sequences, 4% to 5.5% seen once, with less than 50% in the top ten. These data come from a study of T cells after yellow fever vaccination. Regarding the study as a whole: Most primary-vaccination clones recurred post-booster (around 95% CD4, more than 85% CD8).

CDR3 length: 20 amino acids. V was trimmed by 3 bases and J by 1 base, leaving 27 bases between them. Germline lookup yields CDR1 KGHSH and CDR2 LQKENI. The receptor was derived from a man between 18 and 29 years old who received the YFV17D yellow fever vaccine. The chain couples TRBV18 to TRBJ1-2; D remains unclear. Sequences were derived from PBMCs, either bulk or a sorted T-cell subset (CD4+, CD8+, memory, or dextramer-sorted; not recorded which), sampled on the day of the yellow fever booster vaccination. The CDR3 DNA reads as TGTGCCAGCTCACCGGACGGAGCACGCCTGAGATCAGCTTTTAACTATGGCTACACCTTC. Translated, it gives CASSPDGARLRSAFNYGYTF.